This T cell receptor beta chain was documented in a study of blood T cell repertoires in COVID-19. Study in general: Specimens from acute and convalescent COVID-19 originated in the United States, Italy and Spain.

The CDR3 runs 18 residues. Germline CDR1 SNHLY, CDR2 FYNNEI. V shed 6 bases, J shed 4 bases, and the junction held 16 bases outside the gene matches. Sequencing used immunoSEQ multiplex PCR; TCRdb keeps in-frame clones, though not all of them. In the table there are about 340,000 clones, 75% to 90% of which are singletons. This sequence joins TRBV2 and TRBJ2-2; TRBD2 matches at 8 bases. The receptor's source is a woman aged 60 to 75 with COVID-19, enrolled during active disease. Sequencing was performed on peripheral blood. The CDR3 DNA is TGTGCCAGCAGGTATCTCCCTACTGCGGGGGGCACCACCGGGGAGCTGTTTTTT. It specifies CASRYLPTAGGTTGELFF.